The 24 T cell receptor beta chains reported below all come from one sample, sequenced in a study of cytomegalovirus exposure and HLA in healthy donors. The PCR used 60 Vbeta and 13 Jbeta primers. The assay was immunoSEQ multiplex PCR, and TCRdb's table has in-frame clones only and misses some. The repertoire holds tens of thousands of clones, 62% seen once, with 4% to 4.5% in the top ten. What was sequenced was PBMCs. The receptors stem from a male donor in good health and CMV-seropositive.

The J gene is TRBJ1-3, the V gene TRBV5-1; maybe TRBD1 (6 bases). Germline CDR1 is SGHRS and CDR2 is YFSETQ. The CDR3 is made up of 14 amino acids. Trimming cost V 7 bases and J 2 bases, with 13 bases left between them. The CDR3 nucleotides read TGCGCCAGCGCCCCGGGACAAGCTGGAAACACCATATATTTT. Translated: CASAPGQAGNTIYF.

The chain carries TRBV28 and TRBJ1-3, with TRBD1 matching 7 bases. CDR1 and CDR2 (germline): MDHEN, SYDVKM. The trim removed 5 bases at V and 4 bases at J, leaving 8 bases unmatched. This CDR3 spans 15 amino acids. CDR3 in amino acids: CASSLDRRNGNTIYF. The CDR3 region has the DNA TGTGCCAGCAGTCTGGACAGGCGGAACGGAAACACCATATATTTT.

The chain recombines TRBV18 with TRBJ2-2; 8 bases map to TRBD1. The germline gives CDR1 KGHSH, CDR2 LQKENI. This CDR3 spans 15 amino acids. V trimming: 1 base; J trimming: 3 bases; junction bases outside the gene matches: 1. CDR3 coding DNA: TGTGCCAGCTCACCACGGACAGGGTACACCGGGGAGCTGTTTTTT. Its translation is CASSPRTGYTGELFF. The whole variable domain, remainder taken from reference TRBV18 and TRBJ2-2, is NAGVMQNPRHLVRRRGQEARLRCSPMKGHSHVYWYRQLPEEGLKFMVYLQKENIIDESGMPKERFSAEFPKEGPSILRIQQVVRGDSAAYFCASSPRTGYTGELFFGEGSRLTVL.

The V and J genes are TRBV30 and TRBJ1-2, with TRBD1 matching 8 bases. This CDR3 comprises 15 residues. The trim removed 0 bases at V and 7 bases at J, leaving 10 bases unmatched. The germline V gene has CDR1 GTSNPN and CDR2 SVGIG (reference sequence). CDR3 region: CAWSVDPGQAGGYTF. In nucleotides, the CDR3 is TGTGCCTGGAGTGTAGACCCGGGACAGGCCGGTGGCTACACCTTC.

The CDR3 sequence: CASSTWEDCGYTF. The CDR3 DNA is TGTGCCAGCAGCACCTGGGAGGACTGTGGCTACACCTTC. The chain combines TRBV7-9 with TRBJ1-2, with no clear D. V shed 5 bases and J shed 7 bases, with 14 bases lying between them. CDR3 length: 13 amino acids. Germline assignment: CDR1 SEHNR and CDR2 FQNEAQ (reference sequence).

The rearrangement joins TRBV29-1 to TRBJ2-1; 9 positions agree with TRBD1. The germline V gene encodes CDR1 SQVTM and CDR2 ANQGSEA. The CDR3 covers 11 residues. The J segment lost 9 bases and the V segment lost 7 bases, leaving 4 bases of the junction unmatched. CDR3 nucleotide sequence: TGCAGCGGAGGGACAGGGCCTGAGCAGTTCTTC. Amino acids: CSGGTGPEQFF.

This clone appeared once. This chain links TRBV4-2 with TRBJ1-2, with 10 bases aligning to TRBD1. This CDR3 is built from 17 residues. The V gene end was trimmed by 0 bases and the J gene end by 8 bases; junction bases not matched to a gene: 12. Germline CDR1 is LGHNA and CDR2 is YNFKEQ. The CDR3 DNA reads TGTGCCAGCAGCCAAGATCTCTCGGGACAGGGGCCAGCGGGCTACACCTTC. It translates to CASSQDLSGQGPAGYTF.

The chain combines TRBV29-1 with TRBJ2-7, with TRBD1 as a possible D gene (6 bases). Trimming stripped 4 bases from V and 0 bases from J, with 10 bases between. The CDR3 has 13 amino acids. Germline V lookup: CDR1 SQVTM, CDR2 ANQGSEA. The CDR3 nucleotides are TGCAGCGTTGGGACAGACTACTCCTACGAGCAGTACTTC. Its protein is CSVGTDYSYEQYF.

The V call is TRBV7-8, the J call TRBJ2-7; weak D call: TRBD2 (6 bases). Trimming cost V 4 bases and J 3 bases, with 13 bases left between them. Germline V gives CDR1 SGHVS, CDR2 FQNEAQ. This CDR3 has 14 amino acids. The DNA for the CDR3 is TGTGCCAGCAGCTGGGGGACTGGCAGCTACGAGCAGTACTTC. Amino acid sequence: CASSWGTGSYEQYF.

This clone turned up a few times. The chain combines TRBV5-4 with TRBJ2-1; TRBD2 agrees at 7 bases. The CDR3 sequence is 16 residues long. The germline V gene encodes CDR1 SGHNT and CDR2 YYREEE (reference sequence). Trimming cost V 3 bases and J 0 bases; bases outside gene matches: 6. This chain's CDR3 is CASSSGGTNSYNEQFF. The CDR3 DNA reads TGTGCCAGCAGCTCAGGCGGGACTAACTCCTACAATGAGCAGTTCTTC.

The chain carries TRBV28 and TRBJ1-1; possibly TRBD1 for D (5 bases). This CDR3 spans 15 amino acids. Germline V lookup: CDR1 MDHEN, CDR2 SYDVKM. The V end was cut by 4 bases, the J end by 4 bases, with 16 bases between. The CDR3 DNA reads TGTGCCAGCAGTTCCGCCGGGGGTGGGGCCACTGAAGCTTTCTTT. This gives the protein CASSSAGGGATEAFF.

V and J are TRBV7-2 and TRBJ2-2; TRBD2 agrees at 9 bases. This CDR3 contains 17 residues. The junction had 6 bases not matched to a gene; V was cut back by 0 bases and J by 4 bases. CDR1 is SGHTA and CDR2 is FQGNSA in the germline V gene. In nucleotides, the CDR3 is TGTGCCAGCAGCTTAGCTGGTAGCGGGAGACTCACCGGGGAGCTGTTTTTT. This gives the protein CASSLAGSGRLTGELFF. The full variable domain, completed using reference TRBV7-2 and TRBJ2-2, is GAGVSQSPSNKVTEKGKDVELRCDPISGHTALYWYRQSLGQGLEFLIYFQGNSAPDKSGLPSDRFSAERTGGSVSTLTIQRTQQEDSAVYLCASSLAGSGRLTGELFFGEGSRLTVL.

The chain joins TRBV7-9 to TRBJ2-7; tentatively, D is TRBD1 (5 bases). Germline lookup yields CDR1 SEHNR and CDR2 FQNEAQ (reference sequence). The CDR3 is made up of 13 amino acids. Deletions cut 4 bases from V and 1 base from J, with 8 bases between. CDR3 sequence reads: CASSSDSSYEQYF. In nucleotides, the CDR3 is TGTGCCAGCAGCTCCGACAGTTCCTACGAGCAGTACTTC.

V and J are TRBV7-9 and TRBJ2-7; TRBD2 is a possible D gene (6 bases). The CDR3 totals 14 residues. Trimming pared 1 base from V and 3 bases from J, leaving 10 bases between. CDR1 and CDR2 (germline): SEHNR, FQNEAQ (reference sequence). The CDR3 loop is CASSLGPGDYEQYF. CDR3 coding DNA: TGTGCCAGCAGCTTAGGCCCGGGAGACTACGAGCAGTACTTC.

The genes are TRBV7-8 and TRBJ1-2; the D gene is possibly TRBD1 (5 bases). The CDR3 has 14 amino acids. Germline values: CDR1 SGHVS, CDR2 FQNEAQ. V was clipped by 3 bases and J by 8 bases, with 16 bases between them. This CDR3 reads CASSFGGKVEGYTF. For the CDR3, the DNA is TGTGCCAGCAGCTTCGGGGGTAAGGTAGAAGGCTACACCTTC.

This CDR3 is CASSTVGTGSYNSPLHF. The CDR3 DNA is TGTGCCAGCAGCACCGTGGGGACAGGCTCCTATAATTCACCCCTCCACTTT. V usage is TRBV5-5 and J usage is TRBJ1-6; 8 bases are shared with TRBD1. Looked up from germline, CDR1 is SGHKS and CDR2 is YYEKEE (reference sequence). V trimming: 4 bases; J trimming: 0 bases; junction bases outside the gene matches: 6. This CDR3 is built from 17 residues.

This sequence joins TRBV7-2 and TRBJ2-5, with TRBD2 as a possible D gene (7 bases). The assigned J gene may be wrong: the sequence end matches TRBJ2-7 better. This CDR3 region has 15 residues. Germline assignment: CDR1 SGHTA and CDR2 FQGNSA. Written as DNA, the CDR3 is TGTGCCAGCAGCTTAGGGGGGGGCATCTCCTACGAGCAGTACTTC. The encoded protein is CASSLGGGISYEQYF.

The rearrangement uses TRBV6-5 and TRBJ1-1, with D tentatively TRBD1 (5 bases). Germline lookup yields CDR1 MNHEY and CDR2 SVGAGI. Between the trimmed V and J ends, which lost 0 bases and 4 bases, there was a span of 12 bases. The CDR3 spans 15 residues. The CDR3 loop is CASSYSAGPGTEAFF. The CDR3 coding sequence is TGTGCCAGCAGTTACTCGGCAGGGCCAGGCACTGAAGCTTTCTTT.

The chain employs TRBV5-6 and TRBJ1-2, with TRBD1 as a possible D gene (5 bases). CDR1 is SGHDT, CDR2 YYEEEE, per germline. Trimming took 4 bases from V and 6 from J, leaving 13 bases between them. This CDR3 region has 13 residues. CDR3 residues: CASSPRQKNGYTF. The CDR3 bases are TGTGCCAGCAGCCCACGACAGAAAAATGGCTACACCTTC. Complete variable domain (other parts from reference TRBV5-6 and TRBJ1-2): DAGVTQSPTHLIKTRGQQVTLRCSPKSGHDTVSWYQQALGQGPQFIFQYYEEEERQRGNFPDRFSGHQFPNYSSELNVNALLLGDSALYLCASSPRQKNGYTFGSGTRLTVV.

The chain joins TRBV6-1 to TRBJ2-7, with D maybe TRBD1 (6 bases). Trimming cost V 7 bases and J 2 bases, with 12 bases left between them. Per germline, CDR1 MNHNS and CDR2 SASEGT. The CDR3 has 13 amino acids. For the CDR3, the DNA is TGTGCCAGCACCCGACAGGACCCCTACGAGCAGTACTTC. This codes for CASTRQDPYEQYF.

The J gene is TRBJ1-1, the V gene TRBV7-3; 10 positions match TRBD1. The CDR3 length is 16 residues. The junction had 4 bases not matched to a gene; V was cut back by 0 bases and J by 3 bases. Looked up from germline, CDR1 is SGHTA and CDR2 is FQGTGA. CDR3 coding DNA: TGTGCCAGCAGCTTAACGCGGGACAGGGGCTACACTGAAGCTTTCTTT. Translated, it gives CASSLTRDRGYTEAFF.

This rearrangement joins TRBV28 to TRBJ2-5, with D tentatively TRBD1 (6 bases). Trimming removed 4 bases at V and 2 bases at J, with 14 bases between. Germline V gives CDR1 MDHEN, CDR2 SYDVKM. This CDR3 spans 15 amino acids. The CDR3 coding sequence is TGTGCCAGCAGTTCAGTTTCCGGACAGCAAGAGACCCAGTACTTC. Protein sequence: CASSSVSGQQETQYF.

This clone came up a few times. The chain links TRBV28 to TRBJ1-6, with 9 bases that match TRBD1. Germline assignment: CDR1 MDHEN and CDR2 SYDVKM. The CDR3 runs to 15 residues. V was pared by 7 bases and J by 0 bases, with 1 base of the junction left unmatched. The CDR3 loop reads CASKGQGSYNSPLHF. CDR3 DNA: TGTGCCAGCAAGGGACAGGGCTCCTATAATTCACCCCTCCACTTT.

CDR3 DNA: TGTGCCAGCAGCTCCGATAGTGGGCCCTACACAGATACGCAGTATTTT. This sequence encodes CASSSDSGPYTDTQYF. The gene calls are TRBV13 and TRBJ2-3; no firm D call. CDR3 length: 16 residues. Germline lookup yields CDR1 PRHDT and CDR2 FYEKMQ (reference sequence). Trimming removed 4 bases at V and 2 bases at J, with 16 bases between.